The sequence of this T cell receptor (beta chain) was determined in a study of cytomegalovirus exposure and HLA in healthy donors. Study-level results: Some public TCRs appeared in many individuals, while most sequences were rare.

Using immunoSEQ multiplex PCR, the repertoire was profiled, and TCRdb retains in-frame clones only, with some absent. The sample lists over 100,000 clones; 88% were seen once. A word on this clone: Its antigen is not identified.

Germline V gene sequence: CDR1 SEHNR, CDR2 FQNEAQ (reference sequence). This CDR3 is 14 amino acids long. V shed 6 bases and J 0 bases; nucleotides not matched to a gene: 4. This TCR was recovered from a woman under 30 in good health and CMV-seronegative. This chain connects TRBV7-9 to TRBJ1-1; 7 bases match TRBD1. Source material: PBMCs. The CDR3 bases are TGTGCCAGCAGTCGGACAGGAATGAACACTGAAGCTTTCTTT. Amino acid sequence: CASSRTGMNTEAFF.